This T cell receptor (beta chain) is drawn from a study of lymphopenia after photon versus proton radiotherapy (dated by TCRdb to about 2019). Looking at the study overall: Photon and proton radiation therapy were compared by the study for their immunological effects in patients with gastrointestinal tumors who developed high-grade lymphopenia. The cohort comprised 20 patients with gastrointestinal tumors who received either photon or proton therapy and then developed lymphopenia. The study aimed to characterize how the two radiation modalities differ in their impact on the immune system.

The library was obtained by the immunoSEQ multiplex PCR assay. Deep sequencing of rearranged TCR beta loci, alongside multiparametric flow cytometry, was used to profile T cell repertoires. TCRdb took this table from immuneACCESS and kept in-frame rearrangements with V and J called. Such tables lack part of the clones; where checked against another copy, unresolved V genes explain under half of the gap, and the rest is unexplained. This sample is represented by 60,000 to 75,000 clones; roughly 86% of them were singletons. The ten largest make up less than 2.5% of the sample. The germline V gene yields MNHEY for CDR1 and SVGAGI for CDR2. CDR3 length: 14 amino acids, cysteine to phenylalanine. Only CDR3 DNA is held: 42 bases, read in frame from base 1. The junction carries 14 bases between V and J, which are trimmed by 6 bases and 2 bases respectively. In regard to this clone: The target of this receptor is not known. No qualities accompany the bases; no much larger clone lies one base away.

Results the study describes overall, beyond this receptor: After the lymphocyte count nadir, photon-treated repertoires showed oligoclonal expansion, especially of CD8+ Temra cells, which drove the drop in diversity. Proton-treated patients stayed relatively stable during treatment, while photon-treated patients lost naive T cells and TCR diversity and gained effector/memory populations. The survival association was assessed only in patients who died, and the authors presented better survival with proton therapy as a possibility rather than a demonstrated result. Across the cohort, among patients who died, a greater drop in TCR diversity after the nadir was inversely correlated with overall survival time.

The receptor was isolated from a man aged 40-55 years with gastric cancer. This material consisted of peripheral blood, taken from a patient treated with photon-based radiotherapy. This chain is built from TRBV6-5 and TRBJ2-7, and TRBD1 may be the D gene, going by 6 matching bases. CDR3 loop: CASSNNNRAYEQYF. The sequenced DNA is TGTGCCAGCAGCAACAATAACAGGGCCTACGAGCAGTACTTC.